This T cell receptor beta chain was recorded in a study of T-cell memory formation after mild COVID-19. Findings of the study overall: CD4/CD8 balance held among clones contracting day 15 to 85, and later expanders leaned CD4+. Contracting CD8+ clones were enriched in EMRA, CD4+ mainly in CM and EM. There was no confirmation that second-wave clones peaking on day 37 were SARS-CoV-2 specific. The study detected some responding clones in pre-infection memory, suggesting cross-reactive memory joined.

Ten or more counts support this clonotype. Its specificity is not known. TCRdb reprocessed the 5' RACE reads via MiXCR and lists one record per CDR3 protein. The data hold tens of thousands of distinct CDR3 sequences, with about 7.7% observed a single time. Trimming took off 5 bases at V and 11 bases at J, with 24 bases between the two ends. Germline V gene sequence: CDR1 MNHEY, CDR2 SVGEGT. The CDR3 is made up of 15 amino acids. What was sequenced was PBMCs or a T cell subset sorted from them (not recorded which). This sequence joins TRBV6-2 or TRBV6-3 and TRBJ1-1, with D perhaps matching TRBD1 (5 bases). This clonotype originated in a young man who had mild COVID-19 (a few samples of this study predate the infection). Cell type and time point are not known. The CDR3 DNA sequence: TGTGCCAGCAGTCAGTGGGGTGGTGACAGCCGGGAGGCTTTCTTT. Translating it yields CASSQWGGDSREAFF.